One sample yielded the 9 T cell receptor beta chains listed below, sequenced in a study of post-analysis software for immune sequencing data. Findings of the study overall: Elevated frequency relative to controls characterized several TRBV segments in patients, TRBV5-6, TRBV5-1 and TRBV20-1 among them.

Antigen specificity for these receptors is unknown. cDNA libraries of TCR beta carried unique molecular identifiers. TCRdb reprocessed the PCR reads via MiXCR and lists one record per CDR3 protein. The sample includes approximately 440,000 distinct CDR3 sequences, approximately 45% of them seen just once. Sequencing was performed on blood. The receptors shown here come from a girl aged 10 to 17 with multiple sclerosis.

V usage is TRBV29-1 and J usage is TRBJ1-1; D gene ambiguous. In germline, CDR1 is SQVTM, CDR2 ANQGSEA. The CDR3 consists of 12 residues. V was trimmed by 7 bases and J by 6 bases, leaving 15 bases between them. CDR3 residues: CSATEPRAEAFF. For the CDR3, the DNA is TGCAGCGCAACGGAACCCCGCGCTGAAGCTTTCTTT.

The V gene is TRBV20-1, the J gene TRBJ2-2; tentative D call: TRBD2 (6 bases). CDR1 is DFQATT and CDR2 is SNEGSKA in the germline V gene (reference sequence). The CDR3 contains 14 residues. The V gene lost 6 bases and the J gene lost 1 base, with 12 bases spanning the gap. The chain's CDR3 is CSARDFRNTGELFF. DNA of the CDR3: TGCAGTGCCCGGGACTTCCGGAACACCGGGGAGCTGTTTTTT.

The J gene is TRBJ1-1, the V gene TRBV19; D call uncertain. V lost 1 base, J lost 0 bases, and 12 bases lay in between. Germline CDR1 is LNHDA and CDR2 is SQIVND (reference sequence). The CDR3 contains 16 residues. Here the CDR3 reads CASSIGIVRLNTEAFF. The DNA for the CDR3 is TGTGCCAGTAGTATAGGGATCGTCCGCTTGAACACTGAAGCTTTCTTT.

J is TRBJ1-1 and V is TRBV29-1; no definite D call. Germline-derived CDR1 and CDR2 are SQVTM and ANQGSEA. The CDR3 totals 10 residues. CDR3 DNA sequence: TGCACCGTCATTCGGACTGAAGCTTTCTTT. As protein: CTVIRTEAFF.

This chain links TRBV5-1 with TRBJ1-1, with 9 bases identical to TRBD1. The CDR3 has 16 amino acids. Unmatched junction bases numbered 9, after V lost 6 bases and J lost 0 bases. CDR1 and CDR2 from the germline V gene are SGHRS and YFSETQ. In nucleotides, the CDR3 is TGCGCCAGCACCCGGGGGACAGGGATGGTGAACACTGAAGCTTTCTTT. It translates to CASTRGTGMVNTEAFF. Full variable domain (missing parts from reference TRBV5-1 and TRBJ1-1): KAGVTQTPRYLIKTRGQQVTLSCSPISGHRSVSWYQQTPGQGLQFLFEYFSETQRNKGNFPGRFSGRQFSNSRSEMNVSTLELGDSALYLCASTRGTGMVNTEAFFGQGTRLTVV.

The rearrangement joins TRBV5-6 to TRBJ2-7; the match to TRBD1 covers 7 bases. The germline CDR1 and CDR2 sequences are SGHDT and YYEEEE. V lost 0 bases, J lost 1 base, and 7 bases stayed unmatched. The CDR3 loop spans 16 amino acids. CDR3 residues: CASSLAAAGGSYEQYF. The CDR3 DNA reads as TGTGCCAGCAGCTTGGCTGCGGCAGGGGGTTCCTACGAGCAGTACTTC. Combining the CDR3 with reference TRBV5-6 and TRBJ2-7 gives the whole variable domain DAGVTQSPTHLIKTRGQQVTLRCSPKSGHDTVSWYQQALGQGPQFIFQYYEEEERQRGNFPDRFSGHQFPNYSSELNVNALLLGDSALYLCASSLAAAGGSYEQYFGPGTRLTVT.

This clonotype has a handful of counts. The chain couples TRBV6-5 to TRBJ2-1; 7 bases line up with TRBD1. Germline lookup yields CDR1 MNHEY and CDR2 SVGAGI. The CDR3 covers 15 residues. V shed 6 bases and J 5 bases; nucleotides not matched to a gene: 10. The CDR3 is CASRPTGVRNNEQFF. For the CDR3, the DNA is TGTGCCAGCAGACCCACAGGGGTGAGGAACAATGAGCAGTTCTTC.

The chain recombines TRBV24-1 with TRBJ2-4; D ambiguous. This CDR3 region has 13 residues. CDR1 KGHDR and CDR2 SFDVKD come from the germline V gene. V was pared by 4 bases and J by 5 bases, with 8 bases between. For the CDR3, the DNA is TGTGCCACCAGTGACCCGAATCAAAACATTCAGTACTTC. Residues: CATSDPNQNIQYF.

CDR3 sequence reads: CATRRGLDADTQYF. DNA of the CDR3: TGTGCCACGCGACGAGGACTAGATGCGGATACGCAGTATTTT. The chain has TRBV2 and TRBJ2-3; 7 bases line up with TRBD2. V trimming: 10 bases; J trimming: 6 bases; junction bases outside the gene matches: 13. Per germline, CDR1 SNHLY and CDR2 FYNNEI. This CDR3 has 14 amino acids.